The rows below give T cell receptor beta chains drawn from one sample of a study of regulatory T cells in long-lasting Graves disease. TCRdb ran MiXCR on the multiplex PCR reads and lists one entry per CDR3 protein. The table includes roughly 500,000 distinct CDR3 sequences, about 20% detected once. The source material was peripheral blood mononuclear cells (PBMCs), sampled when the disease was refractory, from a patient treated with antithyroid drugs. The source is a female donor with Graves disease. Each CDR3 is given with its conserved first and last residue. Each record gives: clone size, D gene, J gene, V gene, CDR3 protein, CDR3 DNA. A D gene is named only where the DNA matches it firmly. Expanded clones get a size class; other rows say once, few or many, or leave the size out.

size: few
D: NA
J: TRBJ2-7
V: TRBV10-3
CDR3: CAISETWDSYEQYF
DNA: TGTGCCATCAGTGAGACTTGGGACTCCTACGAGCAGTACTTC

size: NA
D: NA
J: TRBJ1-2
V: TRBV7-9
CDR3: CASSLALQGGGYTF
DNA: TGTGCCAGCAGCTTAGCGCTTCAGGGCGGGGGCTACACCTTC

size: few
D: NA
J: TRBJ2-7
V: TRBV5-5
CDR3: CASSLWDGTYEQYF
DNA: TGTGCCAGCAGCTTATGGGACGGGACCTACGAGCAGTACTTC

size: NA
D: TRBD1
J: TRBJ1-3
V: TRBV28
CDR3: CASSGTGQGSPGNTIYF
DNA: TGTGCCAGCAGTGGCACGGGACAGGGATCCCCTGGAAACACCATATATTTT

size: NA
D: NA
J: TRBJ2-2
V: TRBV3-1
CDR3: CASSQTFTHTGELFF
DNA: TGTGCCAGCAGCCAAACTTTCACCCACACCGGGGAGCTGTTTTTT

size: few
D: TRBD1
J: TRBJ2-5
V: TRBV7-9
CDR3: CASSSPSGTGNLETQYF
DNA: TGTGCCAGCAGCTCACCATCCGGGACAGGGAATTTGGAGACCCAGTACTTC

size: many
D: TRBD1
J: TRBJ2-5
V: TRBV28
CDR3: CASSRQGYQETQYF
DNA: TGTGCCAGCAGCAGACAGGGTTATCAGGAGACCCAGTACTTC

size: many
D: NA
J: TRBJ2-7
V: TRBV6-2/TRBV6-3
CDR3: CASSWGLPSYEQYF
DNA: TGTGCCAGCAGTTGGGGACTTCCCTCGTACGAGCAGTACTTC

size: NA
D: NA
J: TRBJ2-5
V: TRBV7-7
CDR3: CASSFGGGADGQETQYF
DNA: TGTGCTAGCAGCTTTGGGGGGGGGGCTGACGGGCAAGAGACCCAGTACTTC

size: NA
D: NA
J: TRBJ2-6
V: TRBV14
CDR3: CASSQGSSGANVLTF
DNA: TGTGCCAGCAGCCAAGGAAGCTCTGGGGCCAACGTCCTGACTTTC

size: many
D: NA
J: TRBJ2-1
V: TRBV5-1
CDR3: CASSLVQHNEQFF
DNA: TGCGCCAGCAGCTTGGTACAGCACAATGAGCAGTTCTTC

size: few
D: NA
J: TRBJ1-4
V: TRBV19
CDR3: CASSTDSEKLFF
DNA: TGTGCCAGTAGTACCGACAGCGAAAAACTGTTTTTT

size: many
D: NA
J: TRBJ2-7
V: TRBV6-1
CDR3: CASRRFQGDEQYF
DNA: TGTGCCAGCAGACGCTTCCAGGGAGACGAGCAGTACTTC

size: few
D: NA
J: TRBJ1-1
V: TRBV18
CDR3: CASSTGAEAFF
DNA: TGTGCCAGCTCAACGGGAGCTGAAGCTTTCTTT

size: many
D: NA
J: TRBJ2-5
V: TRBV7-8
CDR3: CASSLRGAQYF
DNA: TGTGCCAGCAGCCTCAGGGGGGCCCAGTACTTC

size: many
D: NA
J: TRBJ2-5
V: TRBV6-9
CDR3: CASSYIWGETQYF
DNA: TGTGCCAGCAGTTATATTTGGGGAGAGACCCAGTACTTC

size: many
D: NA
J: TRBJ1-2
V: TRBV28
CDR3: CASSLPQGNNYGYTF
DNA: TGTGCCAGCAGTTTACCCCAGGGTAACAACTATGGCTACACCTTC

size: few
D: TRBD2
J: TRBJ2-5
V: TRBV11-2
CDR3: CASSLSGRLFEETQYF
DNA: TGTGCCAGCAGCTTAAGCGGGAGATTGTTTGAGGAGACCCAGTACTTC

size: few
D: TRBD1
J: TRBJ2-1
V: TRBV6-5
CDR3: CASSYGTGVYNEQFF
DNA: TGTGCCAGCAGTTACGGGACAGGGGTATACAATGAGCAGTTCTTC

size: many
D: NA
J: TRBJ1-5
V: TRBV7-2
CDR3: CASSLAAANNQPQHF
DNA: TGTGCCAGCAGCTTAGCCGCAGCCAACAATCAGCCCCAGCATTTT

size: NA
D: TRBD1
J: TRBJ2-1
V: TRBV7-9
CDR3: CASSSTGGNNEQFF
DNA: TGTGCCAGCAGCTCGACAGGGGGTAACAATGAGCAGTTCTTC

size: many
D: NA
J: TRBJ2-7
V: TRBV12-3/TRBV12-4
CDR3: CASSLAFYEQYF
DNA: TGTGCCAGCAGTTTAGCTTTTTACGAGCAGTACTTC

size: few
D: TRBD2
J: TRBJ2-1
V: TRBV7-2
CDR3: CASSLSGGRNEQFF
DNA: TGTGCCAGCAGCTTGTCGGGAGGGAGGAATGAGCAGTTCTTC

size: NA
D: NA
J: TRBJ2-5
V: TRBV19
CDR3: CASSQISSPQYF
DNA: TGTGCCAGTAGCCAAATTAGCAGTCCCCAGTACTTC

size: many
D: NA
J: TRBJ1-2
V: TRBV30
CDR3: CAWSVGYGYTF
DNA: TGTGCCTGGAGTGTTGGGTATGGCTACACCTTC

size: NA
D: NA
J: TRBJ1-1
V: TRBV6-1
CDR3: CASSERSRGTEAFF
DNA: TGTGCCAGCAGTGAAAGGTCCCGAGGTACTGAAGCTTTCTTT

size: NA
D: NA
J: TRBJ1-4
V: TRBV9
CDR3: CASNRDSGKLFF
DNA: TGTGCCAGCAATCGGGACTCCGGAAAACTGTTTTTT

size: many
D: NA
J: TRBJ1-2
V: TRBV5-1
CDR3: CASSLEFHYGYTF
DNA: TGCGCCAGCAGCTTGGAGTTCCACTATGGCTACACCTTC

size: NA
D: NA
J: TRBJ1-6
V: TRBV5-1
CDR3: CASSIQTGTATLHF
DNA: TGCGCCAGCAGCATACAGACGGGTACCGCAACCCTCCACTTT

size: many
D: NA
J: TRBJ2-7
V: TRBV12-3/TRBV12-4
CDR3: CASSFSPYEQYF
DNA: TGTGCCAGCAGCTTCTCCCCCTACGAGCAGTACTTC

size: many
D: NA
J: TRBJ2-7
V: TRBV6-1
CDR3: CASTPDHRSYEQYF
DNA: TGTGCCAGCACCCCCGACCACCGCTCCTACGAGCAGTACTTC

size: NA
D: NA
J: TRBJ2-7
V: TRBV4-2
CDR3: CASSQAGGGTTYEQYF
DNA: TGTGCCAGCAGCCAAGCGGGGGGAGGGACAACCTACGAGCAGTACTTC

size: few
D: TRBD1
J: TRBJ1-1
V: TRBV20-1
CDR3: CSARDRDRVSFNTEAFF
DNA: TGCAGTGCTAGAGACCGGGACAGGGTCTCTTTTAACACTGAAGCTTTCTTT

size: NA
D: NA
J: TRBJ2-3
V: TRBV9
CDR3: CASSVDDTDTQYF
DNA: TGTGCCAGCAGCGTAGACGACACAGATACGCAGTATTTT

size: many
D: NA
J: TRBJ2-7
V: TRBV7-2
CDR3: CASSPNYEQYF
DNA: TGTGCCAGCAGCCCCAACTACGAGCAGTACTTC

size: many
D: TRBD1
J: TRBJ1-2
V: TRBV5-1
CDR3: CASTQGDMTYGYTF
DNA: TGCGCCAGCACCCAGGGGGACATGACTTATGGCTACACCTTC

size: many
D: NA
J: TRBJ1-2
V: TRBV19
CDR3: CASSPGGVGGYTF
DNA: TGTGCCAGTAGTCCCGGGGGAGTCGGAGGCTACACCTTC

size: many
D: NA
J: TRBJ2-7
V: TRBV20-1
CDR3: CSARSTGGRWRGPEQYF
DNA: TGCAGTGCTAGATCCACCGGAGGGAGGTGGAGAGGGCCCGAGCAGTACTTC

size: many
D: NA
J: TRBJ1-1
V: TRBV29-1
CDR3: CAGGRGNTEAFF
DNA: TGTGCGGGCGGCAGAGGTAATACTGAAGCTTTCTTT

size: NA
D: NA
J: TRBJ1-1
V: TRBV25-1
CDR3: CATIDPGNTEAFF
DNA: TGTGCTACGATCGACCCGGGGAACACTGAAGCTTTCTTT

size: many
D: NA
J: TRBJ2-7
V: TRBV15
CDR3: CATSRDRSTYEQYF
DNA: TGTGCCACCAGCAGAGATAGGAGTACCTACGAGCAGTACTTC

size: many
D: NA
J: TRBJ1-2
V: TRBV6-5
CDR3: CASSYSRWGPTTYGYTF
DNA: TGTGCCAGCAGTTACTCGAGGTGGGGACCGACGACCTATGGCTACACCTTC

size: NA
D: TRBD1
J: TRBJ2-4
V: TRBV5-1
CDR3: CASSRLTGLAKNIQYF
DNA: TGCGCCAGCAGCCGGTTGACAGGGCTAGCCAAAAACATTCAGTACTTC

size: many
D: TRBD1
J: TRBJ1-2
V: TRBV19
CDR3: CASSKTGGNYGYTF
DNA: TGTGCCAGTTCCAAGACAGGGGGAAATTATGGCTACACCTTC

size: few
D: NA
J: TRBJ2-7
V: TRBV15
CDR3: CATSRSSRYEQYF
DNA: TGTGCCACCAGCCGTAGTAGTCGGTACGAGCAGTACTTC

size: NA
D: TRBD1
J: TRBJ1-1
V: TRBV24-1
CDR3: CATSDAGGMNTEAFF
DNA: TGTGCCACCAGTGATGCAGGGGGCATGAACACTGAAGCTTTCTTT

size: NA
D: TRBD1
J: TRBJ1-5
V: TRBV19
CDR3: CASSIGQGITQPQHF
DNA: TGTGCCAGTAGCATTGGACAGGGGATTACTCAGCCCCAGCATTTT

size: NA
D: NA
J: TRBJ2-4
V: TRBV19
CDR3: CASSDSENIQYF
DNA: TGTGCCAGCTCGGACAGCGAAAACATTCAGTACTTC